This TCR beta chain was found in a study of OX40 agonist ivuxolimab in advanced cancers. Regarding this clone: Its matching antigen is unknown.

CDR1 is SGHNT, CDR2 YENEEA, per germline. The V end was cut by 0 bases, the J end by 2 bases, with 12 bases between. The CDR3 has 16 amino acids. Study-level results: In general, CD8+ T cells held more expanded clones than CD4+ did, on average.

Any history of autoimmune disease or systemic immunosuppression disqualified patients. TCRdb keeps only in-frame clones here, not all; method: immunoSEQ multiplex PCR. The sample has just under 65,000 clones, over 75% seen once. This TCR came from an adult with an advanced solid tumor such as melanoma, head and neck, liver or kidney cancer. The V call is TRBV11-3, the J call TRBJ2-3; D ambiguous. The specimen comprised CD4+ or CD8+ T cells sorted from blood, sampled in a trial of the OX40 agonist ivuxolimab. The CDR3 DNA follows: TGTGCCAGCAGCTTAGATCTTGGAGATAACACAGATACGCAGTATTTT. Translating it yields CASSLDLGDNTDTQYF.